Following are 13 T cell receptor beta chains from one sample sequenced in a study of response to subunit inactivated influenza vaccine. TCRdb used MiXCR to reprocess the RT-PCR reads, holding one entry per CDR3 protein. The repertoire holds under 850,000 distinct CDR3 sequences, around a sixth seen once, with about a tenth in the top ten. The source was PBMCs from blood, collected 4 to 6 days after vaccination. The receptors originated from a man over 45 who received an inactivated influenza vaccine.

In its sample, this clonotype was seen many times. V and J are TRBV12-3 or TRBV12-4 and TRBJ2-5; 10 positions match TRBD1. CDR3 length: 14 residues. Unmatched junction bases numbered 3, after V lost 3 bases and J lost 5 bases. This CDR3 is CASSLGQGYETQYF. CDR3 nucleotides: TGTGCCAGCAGTTTGGGACAGGGGTACGAGACCCAGTACTTC.

This clonotype came up a few times. The chain carries TRBV10-3 and TRBJ2-2, with 8 bases identical to TRBD1. This CDR3 is 15 amino acids long. After removal of 2 bases from V and 3 bases from J, the junction contained 2 bases not matched to a gene. The germline gives CDR1 ENHRY, CDR2 SYGVKD. DNA of the CDR3: TGTGCCATCAGTGAGCAGGGGGCGGACACCGGGGAGCTGTTTTTT. It is translated as CAISEQGADTGELFF.

This clonotype was seen a few times. J is TRBJ2-3 and V is TRBV18, with a tentative D call TRBD1 (6 bases). V gave up 2 bases and J gave up 2 bases, with 17 bases separating them. Per germline, CDR1 KGHSH and CDR2 LQKENI. The CDR3 is 17 amino acids. DNA of the CDR3: TGTGCCAGCTCACCATTAGGCCTGGCAGGGGACACAGATACGCAGTATTTT. It yields the protein CASSPLGLAGDTDTQYF. The complete variable domain, with remaining parts taken from reference TRBV18 and TRBJ2-3, reads NAGVMQNPRHLVRRRGQEARLRCSPMKGHSHVYWYRQLPEEGLKFMVYLQKENIIDESGMPKERFSAEFPKEGPSILRIQQVVRGDSAAYFCASSPLGLAGDTDTQYFGPGTRLTVL.

A few counts support this clonotype. The V and J genes are TRBV18 and TRBJ1-1; D is unclear. The CDR3 runs to 16 residues. V was cut by 2 bases and J by 1 base, with 14 bases left in between. The germline CDR1 and CDR2 sequences are KGHSH and LQKENI. In nucleotides, the CDR3 is TGTGCCAGCTCACCAAGGGCATCGGATACGAACACTGAAGCTTTCTTT. This gives the protein CASSPRASDTNTEAFF.

This clonotype was counted at least ten times. This chain joins TRBV20-1 and TRBJ2-1; 9 bases match TRBD2. The trim removed 1 base at V and 5 bases at J, leaving 3 bases unmatched. Per the germline V gene, CDR1 is DFQATT and CDR2 is SNEGSKA (reference sequence). The CDR3 spans 14 residues. Written as DNA, the CDR3 is TGCAGTGCTAGAGTAGCGGGGGCCAACAATGAGCAGTTCTTC. Its translation is CSARVAGANNEQFF.

The V call is TRBV7-6, the J call TRBJ2-1, with 10 bases lining up with TRBD2. Trimming cost V 5 bases and J 3 bases; bases outside gene matches: 16. Germline V lookup: CDR1 SGHVS, CDR2 FNYEAQ. This CDR3 has 19 amino acids. The CDR3 DNA reads as TGTGCCAGCAGCAATCCCACGGGCACTAGCGGGGAGCACTACAATGAGCAGTTCTTC. This sequence encodes CASSNPTGTSGEHYNEQFF.

The chain is built from TRBV10-3 and TRBJ2-7; D is tentatively TRBD1 or TRBD2 (5 bases each). In germline, CDR1 is ENHRY, CDR2 SYGVKD. This CDR3 has 16 residues. The ends were cut back, 2 bases at V and 4 bases at J, with 18 bases in the middle. CDR3: CAISEGGTFDSYEQYF. In nucleotides, the CDR3 is TGTGCCATCAGTGAGGGTGGGACCTTTGATAGTTACGAGCAGTACTTC.

Remarks on this clonotype: Likely a read error: the CDR3 ends without its conserved phenylalanine or tryptophan. V gene TRBV29-1 combines with J gene TRBJ1-1, with 7 bases fitting TRBD1. Trimming cost V 6 bases and J 4 bases; bases outside gene matches: 14. This CDR3 is built from 15 residues. Germline V gene sequence: CDR1 SQVTM, CDR2 ANQGSEA. The CDR3 nucleotides read TGCAGCGTCGGACAGGTATCAGAATTCGGCACTGAAGCTTTCCTT. Protein product: CSVGQVSEFGTEAFL.

This clonotype was counted only a few times. The chain joins TRBV25-1 to TRBJ2-7, with D possibly being TRBD1 or TRBD2 (5 bases each). Per the germline V gene, CDR1 is MGHDK and CDR2 is SYGVNS. V was trimmed by 7 bases and J by 2 bases, leaving 18 bases between them. The CDR3 spans 15 residues. The CDR3 protein is CASTPPGTTAYEQYF. As DNA, the CDR3 is TGTGCCAGCACCCCACCCGGGACGACCGCCTACGAGCAGTACTTC.

This clonotype came up a few times. The chain employs TRBV10-3 and TRBJ2-7, with TRBD1 identical over 9 bases. The CDR3 contains 13 residues. V gave up 6 bases and J gave up 3 bases; unmatched junction bases: 3. CDR1 is ENHRY, CDR2 SYGVKD, per germline. CDR3 DNA sequence: TGTGCCATCAGACAGGGGGCGGACTACGAGCAGTACTTC. Encoded protein: CAIRQGADYEQYF.

This clonotype was observed a handful of times. V is TRBV12-3 or TRBV12-4 and J is TRBJ2-1; possibly TRBD1 for D (6 bases). The CDR3 is 13 residues long. Trimming shortened V by 3 bases and J by 10 bases, and 13 bases separated the two germline ends. For the CDR3, the DNA is TGTGCCAGCAGTTTTCTCTACAGGGACGAGCAGTTCTTC. Amino acids: CASSFLYRDEQFF.

This clonotype was detected only a few times. The V call is TRBV7-9, the J call TRBJ2-1; the match to TRBD1 covers 8 bases. CDR1 and CDR2 (germline): SEHNR, FQNEAQ (reference sequence). The ends lost 5 bases at V and 2 bases at J; junction bases unmatched: 5. The CDR3 covers 15 residues. The CDR3 DNA is TGTGCCAGCAGCCCTCGACAGGGGCCCTACAATGAGCAGTTCTTC. Residues: CASSPRQGPYNEQFF.

This clonotype was seen at least ten times. The genes are TRBV6-5 and TRBJ1-2; TRBD1 agrees at 9 bases. The CDR3 loop spans 15 amino acids. Trimming cost V 8 bases and J 8 bases; bases outside gene matches: 15. Germline CDR1 MNHEY, CDR2 SVGAGI. CDR3 in amino acids: CASVPGTGLFGGYTF. CDR3 sequence (DNA): TGTGCCAGCGTTCCCGGGACAGGGCTTTTTGGGGGCTACACCTTC.